A single sample is the source of the 9 T cell receptor beta chains below, sequenced in a study of OX40 agonist ivuxolimab in advanced cancers. Produced via immunoSEQ multiplex PCR; TCRdb's table is partial and in-frame only. This table has tens of thousands of clones, about 88% appearing once. This specimen consisted of CD4+ or CD8+ T cells sorted from blood, obtained in a trial of the OX40 agonist ivuxolimab. The source of these receptors is an adult with an advanced solid tumor such as melanoma, head and neck, liver or kidney cancer.

The genes are TRBV6-5 and TRBJ2-7; D is unresolved. The V and J ends lost 2 bases and 1 base respectively, with 9 bases between them. The germline gives CDR1 MNHEY, CDR2 SVGAGI. The CDR3 length is 14 residues. As DNA, the CDR3 is TGTGCCAGCAGTTACCAGCCACCTTCCTACGAGCAGTACTTC. Translated: CASSYQPPSYEQYF.

This clone was seen once. This sequence joins TRBV28 and TRBJ1-5; 8 nucleotides agree with TRBD1. Germline lookup yields CDR1 MDHEN and CDR2 SYDVKM. The CDR3 runs 18 residues. The V segment lost 5 bases and the J segment 4 bases; nucleotides outside the gene matches: 16. In DNA form, the CDR3 reads TGTGCCAGCAGTGCTATCGGGACAGGTCGGTTCGGGAATCAGCCCCAGCATTTT. It is translated as CASSAIGTGRFGNQPQHF.

This clone was seen more than once but under ten times. This chain uses TRBV19 with TRBJ2-3; TRBD1 matches 7 bases. Germline assignment: CDR1 LNHDA and CDR2 SQIVND (reference sequence). CDR3 size: 14 residues. V was pared by 7 bases and J by 4 bases, with 8 bases of the junction left unmatched. In DNA form, the CDR3 reads TGTGCCAGTACCTCAAGGGGGCTGGCAGATACGCAGTATTTT. Residues: CASTSRGLADTQYF.

The DNA for the CDR3 is TGTGCCAGTAGTATAGCCGCAGGGCCAGCTTTCTTT. This codes for CASSIAAGPAFF. The V gene is TRBV19, the J gene TRBJ1-1; D perhaps matches TRBD1 (5 bases). Trimming left V 1 base short and J 10 bases short, with 10 bases between. Germline CDR1 reads LNHDA; CDR2 reads SQIVND (reference sequence). CDR3 length: 12 amino acids.

V and J are TRBV28 and TRBJ1-1; D possibly corresponds to TRBD1 (6 bases). The germline V gene has CDR1 MDHEN and CDR2 SYDVKM. This CDR3 is built from 11 residues. Trimming shortened V by 7 bases and J by 11 bases, and 14 bases separated the two germline ends. The CDR3 sequence is CASTINRVAFF. The DNA for the CDR3 is TGTGCCAGCACTATTAACAGGGTCGCTTTCTTT.

V and J are TRBV10-3 and TRBJ2-5, with D tentatively TRBD2 (5 bases). The CDR3 has 12 residues. CDR1 and CDR2 (germline): ENHRY, SYGVKD. The CDR3 loop reads CATRFTGETQYF. CDR3 nucleotides: TGTGCGACTCGTTTTACGGGGGAGACCCAGTACTTC.

In its sample, this clone was seen once. The chain employs TRBV2 and TRBJ1-2; maybe TRBD1 (5 bases). This CDR3 comprises 13 residues. Germline V gene sequence: CDR1 SNHLY, CDR2 FYNNEI. The germline V and J ends were trimmed by 3 bases and 7 bases, with 12 bases remaining between them. CDR3 DNA: TGTGCCAGCAGTGACAGAGGGGTTGGTGGCTACACCTTC. Amino acid sequence: CASSDRGVGGYTF.

This clone was recorded a few times. V is TRBV7-3 and J is TRBJ2-7, with 7 nucleotides matching TRBD2. CDR1 SGHTA and CDR2 FQGTGA come from the germline V gene. The CDR3 spans 15 residues. V dropped 5 bases and J dropped 4; count of bases not matched to a gene: 11. Here the CDR3 reads CASSPGGGPLYEQYF. In DNA, the CDR3 is TGTGCCAGCAGCCCGGGCGGGGGTCCCCTTTACGAGCAGTACTTC. Full variable domain (remainder filled in from reference TRBV7-3 and TRBJ2-7): GAGVSQTPSNKVTEKGKYVELRCDPISGHTALYWYRQSLGQGPEFLIYFQGTGAADDSGLPNDRFFAVRPEGSVSTLKIQRTERGDSAVYLCASSPGGGPLYEQYFGPGTRLTVT.

This rearrangement joins TRBV2 to TRBJ1-5, with 9 bases identical to TRBD1. This CDR3 comprises 15 residues. CDR1 is SNHLY and CDR2 is FYNNEI in the germline V gene. With 4 bases clipped from V and 0 bases from J, the junction kept 1 base outside the gene matches. CDR3 amino acids: CASSGGQGSNQPQHF. In DNA form, the CDR3 reads TGTGCCAGCAGTGGGGGACAGGGTAGCAATCAGCCCCAGCATTTT.